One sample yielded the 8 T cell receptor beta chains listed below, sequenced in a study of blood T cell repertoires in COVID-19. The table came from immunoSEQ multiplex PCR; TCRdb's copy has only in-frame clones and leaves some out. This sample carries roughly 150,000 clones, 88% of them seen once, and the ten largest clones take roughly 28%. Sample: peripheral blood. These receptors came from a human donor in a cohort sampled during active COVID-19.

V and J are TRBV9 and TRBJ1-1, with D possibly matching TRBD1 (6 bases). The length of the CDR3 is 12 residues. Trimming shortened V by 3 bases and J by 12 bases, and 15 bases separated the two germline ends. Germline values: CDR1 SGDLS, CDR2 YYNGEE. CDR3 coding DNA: TGTGCCAGCAGCGCTCCGGGACAACCGACTTTCTTT. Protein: CASSAPGQPTFF.

The CDR3: CASSEEGSGAQPQHF. The CDR3 DNA reads as TGTGCCAGCAGTGAAGAAGGGTCAGGGGCTCAGCCCCAGCATTTT. V gene TRBV6-1 combines with J gene TRBJ1-5; the D gene is possibly TRBD1 (6 bases). Germline CDR1 and CDR2: MNHNS and SASEGT. CDR3 length: 15 amino acids. Trimming removed 1 base from V and 6 bases from J, with 13 bases in between.

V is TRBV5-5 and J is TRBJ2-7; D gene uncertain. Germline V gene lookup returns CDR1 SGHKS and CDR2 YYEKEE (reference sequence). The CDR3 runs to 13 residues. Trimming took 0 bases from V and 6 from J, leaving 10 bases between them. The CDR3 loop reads CASSLGAELEQYF. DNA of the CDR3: TGTGCCAGCAGCTTGGGGGCAGAACTCGAGCAGTACTTC.

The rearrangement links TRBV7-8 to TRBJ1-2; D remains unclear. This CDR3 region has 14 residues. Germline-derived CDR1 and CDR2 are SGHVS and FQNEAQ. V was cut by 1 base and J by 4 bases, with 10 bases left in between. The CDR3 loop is CASSLDSTFYGYTF. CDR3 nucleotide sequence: TGTGCCAGCAGCTTAGACAGTACTTTCTATGGCTACACCTTC.

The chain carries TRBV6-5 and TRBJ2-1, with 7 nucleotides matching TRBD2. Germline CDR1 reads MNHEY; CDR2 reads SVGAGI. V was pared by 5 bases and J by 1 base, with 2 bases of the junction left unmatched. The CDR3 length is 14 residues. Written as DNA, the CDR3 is TGTGCCAGCAGTAGGGGACTATCCTACAATGAGCAGTTCTTC. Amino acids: CASSRGLSYNEQFF.

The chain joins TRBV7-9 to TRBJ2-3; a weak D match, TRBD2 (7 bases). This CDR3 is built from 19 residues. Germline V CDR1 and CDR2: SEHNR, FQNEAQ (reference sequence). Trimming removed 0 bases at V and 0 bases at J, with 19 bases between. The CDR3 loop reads CASSLALTVGGASTDTQYF. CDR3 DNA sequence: TGTGCCAGCAGCTTAGCGCTAACTGTAGGGGGGGCTAGCACAGATACGCAGTATTTT.

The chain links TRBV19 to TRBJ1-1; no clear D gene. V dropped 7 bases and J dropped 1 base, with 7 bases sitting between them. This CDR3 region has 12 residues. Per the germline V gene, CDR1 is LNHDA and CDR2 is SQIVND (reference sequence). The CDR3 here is CASKRENTEAFF. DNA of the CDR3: TGTGCCAGTAAACGGGAGAACACTGAAGCTTTCTTT.

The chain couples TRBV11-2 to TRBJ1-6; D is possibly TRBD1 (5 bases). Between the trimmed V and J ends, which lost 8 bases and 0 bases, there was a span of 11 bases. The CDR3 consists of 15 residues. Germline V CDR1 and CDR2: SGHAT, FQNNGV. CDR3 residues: CASHVGVSYNSPLHF. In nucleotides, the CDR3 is TGTGCCAGCCATGTAGGGGTCTCCTATAATTCACCCCTCCACTTT.